This TCR beta chain was recovered during a study of T cells in Graves' hyperthyroidism and ophthalmopathy. General study points: The model identified upcoming ophthalmopathy a median 6.5 months ahead of onset.

Trimming cost V 4 bases and J 2 bases; bases outside gene matches: 8. The CDR3 covers 16 residues. CDR1 and CDR2 from the germline V gene are SGHRS and YFSETQ. This clonotype occurred many times. The antigen remains unidentified. A Clinical Activity Score of at least 3, a NOSPECS grade of at least 4 and a duration under 3 months were recorded in the ophthalmopathy patients. Diagnostic assessment was based on clinical symptoms, serum thyroxine and TRAb, thyroid ultrasound and orbital computed tomography. RNA transcripts were the template for amplifying TCR beta CDR3 regions. When the TCR CDR3 underwent first-round RT-PCR, the HTBI primer set was used. MiXCR, applied by TCRdb to the multiplex PCR reads, yields one record per CDR3 protein. The sample contains 400,000 to 450,000 distinct CDR3 sequences, roughly 14% of which appear only once.

The sequenced sample was blood. The clonotype originates from a man in his late teens or twenties with Graves' ophthalmopathy. The chain combines TRBV5-1 with TRBJ2-7; 11 nucleotides match TRBD1. CDR3 residues: CASSQSPGQGAYEQYF. The CDR3 nucleotides are TGCGCCAGCAGCCAAAGTCCGGGACAGGGGGCCTACGAGCAGTACTTC.